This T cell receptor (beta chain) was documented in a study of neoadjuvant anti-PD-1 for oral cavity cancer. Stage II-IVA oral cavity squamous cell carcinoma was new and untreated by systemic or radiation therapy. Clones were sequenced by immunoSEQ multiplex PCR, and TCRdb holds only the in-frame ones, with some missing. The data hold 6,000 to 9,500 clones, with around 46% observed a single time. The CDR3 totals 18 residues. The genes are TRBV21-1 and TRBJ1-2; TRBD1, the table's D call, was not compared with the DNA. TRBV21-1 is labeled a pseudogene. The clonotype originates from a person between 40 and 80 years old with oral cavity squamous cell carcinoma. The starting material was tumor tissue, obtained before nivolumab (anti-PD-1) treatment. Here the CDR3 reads CASILLSGQGPTNYGYTF. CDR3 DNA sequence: TGTGCCAGCATCCTACTATCGGGACAGGGGCCTACTAACTATGGCTACACCTTC.